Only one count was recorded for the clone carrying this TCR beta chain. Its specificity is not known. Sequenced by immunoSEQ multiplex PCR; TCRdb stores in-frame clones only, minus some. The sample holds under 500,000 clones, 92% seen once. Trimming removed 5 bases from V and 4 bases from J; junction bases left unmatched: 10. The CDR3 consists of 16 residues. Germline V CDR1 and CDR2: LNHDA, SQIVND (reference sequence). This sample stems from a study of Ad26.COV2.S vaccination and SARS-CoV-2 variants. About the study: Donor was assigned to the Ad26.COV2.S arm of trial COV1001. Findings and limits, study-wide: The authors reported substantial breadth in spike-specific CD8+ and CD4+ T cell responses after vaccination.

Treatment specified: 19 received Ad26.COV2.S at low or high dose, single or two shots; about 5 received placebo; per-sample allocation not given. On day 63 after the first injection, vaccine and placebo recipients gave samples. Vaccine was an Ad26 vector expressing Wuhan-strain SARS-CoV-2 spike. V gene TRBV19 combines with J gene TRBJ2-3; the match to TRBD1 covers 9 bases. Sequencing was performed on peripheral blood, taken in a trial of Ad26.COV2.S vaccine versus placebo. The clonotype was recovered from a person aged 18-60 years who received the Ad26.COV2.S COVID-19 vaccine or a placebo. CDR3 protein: CASSGPGTGSADTQYF. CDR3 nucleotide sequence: TGTGCCAGTAGTGGACCCGGGACAGGGTCAGCAGATACGCAGTATTTT.